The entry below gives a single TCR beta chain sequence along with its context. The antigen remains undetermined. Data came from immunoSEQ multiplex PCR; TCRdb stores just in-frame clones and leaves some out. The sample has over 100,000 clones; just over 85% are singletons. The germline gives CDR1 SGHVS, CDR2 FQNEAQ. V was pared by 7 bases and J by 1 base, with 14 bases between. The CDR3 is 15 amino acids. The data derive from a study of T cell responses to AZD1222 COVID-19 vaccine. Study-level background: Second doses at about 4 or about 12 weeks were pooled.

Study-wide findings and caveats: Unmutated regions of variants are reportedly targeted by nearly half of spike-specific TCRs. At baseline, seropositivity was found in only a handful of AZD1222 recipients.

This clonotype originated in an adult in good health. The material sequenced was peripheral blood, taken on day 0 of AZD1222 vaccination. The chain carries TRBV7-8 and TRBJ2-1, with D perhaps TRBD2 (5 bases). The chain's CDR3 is CASIPDWESYNEQFF. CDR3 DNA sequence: TGTGCCAGCATCCCGGACTGGGAGTCCTACAATGAGCAGTTCTTC.